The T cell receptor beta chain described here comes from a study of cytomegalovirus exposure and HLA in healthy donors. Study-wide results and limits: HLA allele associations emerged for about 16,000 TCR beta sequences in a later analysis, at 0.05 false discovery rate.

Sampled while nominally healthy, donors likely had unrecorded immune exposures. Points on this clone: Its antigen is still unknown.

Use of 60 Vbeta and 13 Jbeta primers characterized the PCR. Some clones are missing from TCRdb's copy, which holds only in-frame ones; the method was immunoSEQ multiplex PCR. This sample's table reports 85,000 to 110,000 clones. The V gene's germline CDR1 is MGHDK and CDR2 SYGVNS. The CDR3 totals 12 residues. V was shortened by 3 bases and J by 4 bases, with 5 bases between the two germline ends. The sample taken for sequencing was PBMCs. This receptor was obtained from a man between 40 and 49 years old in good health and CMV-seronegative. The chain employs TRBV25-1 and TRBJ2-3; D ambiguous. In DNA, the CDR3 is TGTGCCAGCAGTGATTTCGCAGATACGCAGTATTTT. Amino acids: CASSDFADTQYF.